The rows below give T cell receptor beta chains drawn from one sample of a study of blood T cell repertoires in COVID-19. The data were produced by immunoSEQ multiplex PCR, yet TCRdb's version contains in-frame clones alone and is incomplete. The sample has about 140,000 clones; approximately 85% are singletons. The sample consisted of peripheral blood. These TCRs come from a man in his fifties or sixties with acute or convalescent COVID-19. The CDR3 runs from the conserved cysteine through the conserved F or W. The order of the fields is D gene, J gene, clone size, V gene, CDR3 DNA, CDR3 protein. A D gene is named only where the DNA matches it firmly. Clone size appears in some rows only: once, few, many, or a class for an expanded clone.

d_call: TRBD1; j_call: TRBJ2-7; clone_size: NA; v_call: TRBV7-9; cdr3_nt: TGTGCCAGCAGCTTAGGACAGGGTGGCTACGAGCAGTACTTC; cdr3_aa: CASSLGQGGYEQYF
d_call: TRBD2; j_call: TRBJ2-1; clone_size: NA; v_call: TRBV10-2; cdr3_nt: TGCGCCAGCAGTGTGGTGACTAGCGAATACAATGAGCAGTTCTTC; cdr3_aa: CASSVVTSEYNEQFF
d_call: NA; j_call: TRBJ1-5; clone_size: NA; v_call: TRBV6-4; cdr3_nt: TGTGCCAGCAGAGAGACAGGTAGAAGCAATCAGCCCCAGCATTTT; cdr3_aa: CASRETGRSNQPQHF
d_call: TRBD2; j_call: TRBJ2-1; clone_size: once; v_call: TRBV30; cdr3_nt: TGTGCCTGTAGCGGGACTAGCGGGAGTAGCAGCTCCTACAATGAGCAGTTCTTC; cdr3_aa: CACSGTSGSSSSYNEQFF
d_call: TRBD1; j_call: TRBJ2-1; clone_size: NA; v_call: TRBV19; cdr3_nt: TGTGCCAGTAGAAACTTTGGACAGGGACTCTCCTACAATGAGCAGTTCTTC; cdr3_aa: CASRNFGQGLSYNEQFF
d_call: NA; j_call: TRBJ1-1; clone_size: few; v_call: TRBV7-9; cdr3_nt: TGTGCCAGCAGCCCTCCTGGGCAGGTACTTAATGAAGCTTTCTTT; cdr3_aa: CASSPPGQVLNEAFF
d_call: NA; j_call: TRBJ2-1; clone_size: NA; v_call: TRBV5-6; cdr3_nt: TGTGCCAGCAGCTTAGCCGGTTGGTTCGGTGAGCAGTTCTTC; cdr3_aa: CASSLAGWFGEQFF
d_call: NA; j_call: TRBJ1-1; clone_size: NA; v_call: TRBV28; cdr3_nt: TGTGCCAGCAGTTTAGAGGGAACTGAAGCTTTCTTT; cdr3_aa: CASSLEGTEAFF
d_call: TRBD1; j_call: TRBJ1-6; clone_size: NA; v_call: TRBV7-9; cdr3_nt: TGTGCCAGCAGCTCCAGGACAGGGAACAATTCACCCCTCCACTTT; cdr3_aa: CASSSRTGNNSPLHF
d_call: TRBD2; j_call: TRBJ2-1; clone_size: NA; v_call: TRBV6-5; cdr3_nt: TGTGCCAGCAGTTACGGTTGGGGGGGGAACAATGAGCAGTTCTTC; cdr3_aa: CASSYGWGGNNEQFF
d_call: NA; j_call: TRBJ1-3; clone_size: NA; v_call: TRBV4-2; cdr3_nt: TGTGCCAGCAGCCAGCCCCAGGTATCAGGAAACACCATATATTTT; cdr3_aa: CASSQPQVSGNTIYF